This T cell receptor (beta chain) originates from a study of T-cell memory formation after mild COVID-19. Turning to the study itself: For the most part, TCR clusters were specific to one donor.

TCRdb itself ran the 5' RACE reads through MiXCR, one entry per CDR3 protein. The sample has roughly 100,000 distinct CDR3 sequences, about a sixth seen once; the top ten hold over 25%. The sample consisted of PBMCs or a T cell subset sorted from them (not recorded which). The source of this sequence is an adult woman who had mild COVID-19 (a few samples of this study predate the infection). Cell type and time point are not known.

This CDR3 reads CASNQALGYGYTF. The CDR3, as DNA: TGTGCCAGCAACCAGGCCTTAGGCTATGGCTACACCTTC. V gene TRBV2 combines with J gene TRBJ1-2; D gene unclear. The CDR3 sequence is 13 residues long. V lost 7 bases, J lost 4 bases, and 13 bases lay in between. Germline V gives CDR1 SNHLY, CDR2 FYNNEI. The whole variable domain, remainder taken from reference TRBV2 and TRBJ1-2, is EPEVTQTPSHQVTQMGQEVILRCVPISNHLYFYWYRQILGQKVEFLVSFYNNEISEKSEIFDDQFSVERPDGSNFTLKIRSTKLEDSAMYFCASNQALGYGYTFGSGTRLTVV.